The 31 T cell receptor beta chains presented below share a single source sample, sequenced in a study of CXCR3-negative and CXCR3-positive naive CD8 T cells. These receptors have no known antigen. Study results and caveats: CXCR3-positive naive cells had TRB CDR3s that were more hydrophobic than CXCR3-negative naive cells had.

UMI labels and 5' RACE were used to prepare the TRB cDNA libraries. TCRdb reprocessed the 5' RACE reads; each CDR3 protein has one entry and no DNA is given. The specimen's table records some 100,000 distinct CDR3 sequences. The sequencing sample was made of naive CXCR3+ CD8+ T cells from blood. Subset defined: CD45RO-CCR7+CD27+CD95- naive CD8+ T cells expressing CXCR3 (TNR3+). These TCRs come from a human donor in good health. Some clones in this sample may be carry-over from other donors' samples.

This CDR3 reads CSVEDRTMTGGWQETQYF. The genes are TRBV29-1 and TRBJ2-5; TCRdb outputs TRBD1, but without DNA this stays unchecked. Germline CDR1 is SQVTM and CDR2 is ANQGSEA. The CDR3 spans 18 residues. The whole variable domain, filled in from reference TRBV29-1 and TRBJ2-5, reads SAVISQKPSRDICQRGTSLTIQCQVDSQVTMMFWYRQQPGQSLTLIATANQGSEATYESGFVIDKFPISRPNLTFSTLTVSNMSPEDSSIYLCSVEDRTMTGGWQETQYFGPGTRLLVL.

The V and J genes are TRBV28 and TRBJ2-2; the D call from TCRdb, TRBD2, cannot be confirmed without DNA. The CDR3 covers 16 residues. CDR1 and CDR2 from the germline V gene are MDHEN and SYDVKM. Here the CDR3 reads CASSLLSGSDTGELFF.

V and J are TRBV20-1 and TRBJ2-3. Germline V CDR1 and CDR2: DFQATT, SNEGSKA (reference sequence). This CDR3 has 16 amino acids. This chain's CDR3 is CSARDRMATSTDTQYF.

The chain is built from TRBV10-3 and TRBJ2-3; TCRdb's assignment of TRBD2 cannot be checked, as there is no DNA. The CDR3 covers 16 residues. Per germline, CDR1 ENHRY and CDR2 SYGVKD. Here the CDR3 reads CAISESETSRTGTQYF.

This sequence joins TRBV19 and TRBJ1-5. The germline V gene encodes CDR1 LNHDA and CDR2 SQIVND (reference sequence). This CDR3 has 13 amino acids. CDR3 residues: CASSRSDLMPQHF.

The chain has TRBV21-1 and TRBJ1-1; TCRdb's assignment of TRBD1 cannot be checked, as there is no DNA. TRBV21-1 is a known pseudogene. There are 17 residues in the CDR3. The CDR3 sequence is CASSKASWTGNNTEAFF.

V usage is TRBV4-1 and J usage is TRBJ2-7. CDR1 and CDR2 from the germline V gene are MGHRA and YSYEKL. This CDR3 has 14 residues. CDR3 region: CASSPMRTSYEQYF.

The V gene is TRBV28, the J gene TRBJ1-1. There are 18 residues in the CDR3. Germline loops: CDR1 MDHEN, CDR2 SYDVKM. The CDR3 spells CASSTQRVGVSLNTEAFF.

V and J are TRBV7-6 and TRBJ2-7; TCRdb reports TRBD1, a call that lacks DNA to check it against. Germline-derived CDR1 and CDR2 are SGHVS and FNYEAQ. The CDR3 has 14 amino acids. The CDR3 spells CASSLGTGPTEQYF.

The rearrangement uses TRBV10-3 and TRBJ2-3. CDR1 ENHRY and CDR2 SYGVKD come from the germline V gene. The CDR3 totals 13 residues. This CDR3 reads CAISPMVWDTQYF.

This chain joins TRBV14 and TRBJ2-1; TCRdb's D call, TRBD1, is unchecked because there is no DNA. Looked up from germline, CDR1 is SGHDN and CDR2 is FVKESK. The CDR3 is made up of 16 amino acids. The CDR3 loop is CASSQATGFFEDEQFF. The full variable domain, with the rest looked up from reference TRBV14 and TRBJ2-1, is EAGVTQFPSHSVIEKGQTVTLRCDPISGHDNLYWYRRVMGKEIKFLLHFVKESKQDESGMPNNRFLAERTGGTYSTLKVQPAELEDSGVYFCASSQATGFFEDEQFFGPGTRLTVL.

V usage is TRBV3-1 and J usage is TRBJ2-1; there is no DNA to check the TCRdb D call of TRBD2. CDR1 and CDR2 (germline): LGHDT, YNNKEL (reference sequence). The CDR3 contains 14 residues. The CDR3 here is CASRISGTYNEQFF.

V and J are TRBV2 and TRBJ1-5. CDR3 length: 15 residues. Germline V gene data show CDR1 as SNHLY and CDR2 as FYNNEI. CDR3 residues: CASSGRGSSQQPQHF. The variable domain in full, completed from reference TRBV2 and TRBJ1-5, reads EPEVTQTPSHQVTQMGQEVILRCVPISNHLYFYWYRQILGQKVEFLVSFYNNEISEKSEIFDDQFSVERPDGSNFTLKIRSTKLEDSAMYFCASSGRGSSQQPQHFGDGTRLSIL.

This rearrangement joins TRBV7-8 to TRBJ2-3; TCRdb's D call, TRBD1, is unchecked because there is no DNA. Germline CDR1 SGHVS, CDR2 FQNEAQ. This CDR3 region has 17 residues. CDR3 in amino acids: CASRGNGGGPSTDTQYF.

The CDR3 here is CATKTGGFYEQYF. This rearrangement joins TRBV10-3 to TRBJ2-7; no DNA is available, so the TRBD1 call from TCRdb remains unchecked. This CDR3 has 13 residues. Per the germline V gene, CDR1 is ENHRY and CDR2 is SYGVKD.

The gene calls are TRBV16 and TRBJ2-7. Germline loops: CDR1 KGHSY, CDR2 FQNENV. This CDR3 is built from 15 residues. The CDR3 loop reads CASSQSVAGIYEQYF.

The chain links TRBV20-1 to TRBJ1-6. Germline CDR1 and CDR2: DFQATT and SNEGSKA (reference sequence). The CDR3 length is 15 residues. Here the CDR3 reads CSARAAGREESPLHF.

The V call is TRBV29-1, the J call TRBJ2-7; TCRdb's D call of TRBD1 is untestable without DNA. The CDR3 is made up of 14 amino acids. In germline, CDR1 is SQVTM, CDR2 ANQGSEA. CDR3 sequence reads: CSVDLGQGNYEQYF.

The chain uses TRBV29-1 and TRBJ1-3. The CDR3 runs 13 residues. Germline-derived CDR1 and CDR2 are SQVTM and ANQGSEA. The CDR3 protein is CSVDRTSGNTVYF.

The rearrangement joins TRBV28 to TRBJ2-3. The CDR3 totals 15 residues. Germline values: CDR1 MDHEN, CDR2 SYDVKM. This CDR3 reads CASSFVSASTDTQYF.

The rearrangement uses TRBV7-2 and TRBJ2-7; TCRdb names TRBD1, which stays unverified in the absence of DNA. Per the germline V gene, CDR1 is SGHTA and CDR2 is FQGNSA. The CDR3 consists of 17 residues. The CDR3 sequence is CASSLDHRDRGSYEQYF.

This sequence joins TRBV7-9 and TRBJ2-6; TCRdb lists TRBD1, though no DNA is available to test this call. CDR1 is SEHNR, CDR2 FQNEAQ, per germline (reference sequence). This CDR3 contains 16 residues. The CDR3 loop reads CASSSDRVSGANVLTF. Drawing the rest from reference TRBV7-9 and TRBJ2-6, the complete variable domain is DTGVSQNPRHKITKRGQNVTFRCDPISEHNRLYWYRQTLGQGPEFLTYFQNEAQLEKSRLLSDRFSAERPKGSFSTLEIQRTEQGDSAMYLCASSSDRVSGANVLTFGAGSRLTVL.

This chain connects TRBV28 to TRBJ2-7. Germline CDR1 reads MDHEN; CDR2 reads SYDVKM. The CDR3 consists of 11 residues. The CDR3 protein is CASSWAYEQYF.

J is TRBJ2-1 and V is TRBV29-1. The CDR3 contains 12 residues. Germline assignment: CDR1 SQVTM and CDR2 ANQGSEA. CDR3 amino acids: CSVLNPTDEQFF.

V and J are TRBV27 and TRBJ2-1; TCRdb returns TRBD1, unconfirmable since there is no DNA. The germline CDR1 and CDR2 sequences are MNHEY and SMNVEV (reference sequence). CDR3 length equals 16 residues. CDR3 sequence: CASSSTPDRSYNEQFF.

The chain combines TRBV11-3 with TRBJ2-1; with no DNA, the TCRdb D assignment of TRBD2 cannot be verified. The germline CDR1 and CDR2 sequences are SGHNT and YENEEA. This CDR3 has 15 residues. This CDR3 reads CASSISADYHNEQFF.

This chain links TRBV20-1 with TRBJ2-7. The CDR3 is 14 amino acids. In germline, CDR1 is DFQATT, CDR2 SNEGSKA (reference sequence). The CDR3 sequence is CSAREVAGPYEQYF.

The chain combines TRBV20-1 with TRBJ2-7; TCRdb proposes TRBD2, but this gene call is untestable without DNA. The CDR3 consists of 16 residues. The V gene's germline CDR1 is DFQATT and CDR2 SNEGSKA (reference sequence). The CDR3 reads CSARSAGTSAPYEQYF.

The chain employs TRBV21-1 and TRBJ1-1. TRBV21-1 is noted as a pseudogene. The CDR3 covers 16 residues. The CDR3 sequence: CASSKAAGVRNTEAFF.

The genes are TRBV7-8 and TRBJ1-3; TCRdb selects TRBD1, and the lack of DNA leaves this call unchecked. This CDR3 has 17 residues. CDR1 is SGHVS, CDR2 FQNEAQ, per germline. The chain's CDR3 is CASSLFMTESSGNTIYF.

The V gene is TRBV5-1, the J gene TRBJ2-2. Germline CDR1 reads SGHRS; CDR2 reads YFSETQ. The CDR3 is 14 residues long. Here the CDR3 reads CASKAGLNTGELFF.